The clone carrying this T cell receptor (beta chain) was counted between two and nine times. Antigen specificity is unknown. The entry originates in a study of CD8 T cells in ankylosing spondylitis. TCRdb processed the 5' RACE reads anew with MiXCR; each CDR3 protein has one entry. The data contain some 840,000 distinct CDR3 sequences, 12% of them singletons. Trimming cost V 5 bases and J 3 bases, with 12 bases left between them. Per the germline V gene, CDR1 is SGHRS and CDR2 is YFSETQ. The length of the CDR3 is 13 residues. General study points: What appeared characteristic of ankylosing spondylitis blood was a TCR beta motif of several highly homologous variants.

The chain combines TRBV5-1 with TRBJ2-7; tentatively, D is TRBD1 or TRBD2 (5 bases each). This sequence was found in a male donor with ankylosing spondylitis. What was sequenced was blood, either unsorted or a sorted T cell fraction (not recorded which). The CDR3 DNA is TGCGCCAGCAGACCCGGGACCCTCTACGAGCAGTACTTC. Encoded protein: CASRPGTLYEQYF.